A single sample gave rise to the 3 T cell receptor beta chains below, sequenced in a study of OX40 agonist ivuxolimab in advanced cancers. Data came from immunoSEQ multiplex PCR; TCRdb stores just in-frame clones and leaves some out. The sample contains about 79,000 clones, approximately 85% of which appear only once. The sequences come from CD4+ or CD8+ T cells sorted from blood, collected in a trial of the OX40 agonist ivuxolimab. All receptors derive from an adult with an advanced solid tumor such as melanoma, head and neck, liver or kidney cancer.

The chain links TRBV7-2 to TRBJ2-7; D uncertain. With 2 bases removed from V and 3 bases from J, the gap between germline ends came to 2 bases. The CDR3 sequence is 11 residues long. CDR1 SGHTA and CDR2 FQGNSA come from the germline V gene. In DNA, the CDR3 is TGTGCCAGCAGCTTAAACTACGAGCAGTACTTC. This translates into CASSLNYEQYF.

This chain connects TRBV11-2 to TRBJ2-1; 11 bases map to TRBD2. Germline V gives CDR1 SGHAT, CDR2 FQNNGV. The CDR3 covers 15 residues. V shed 5 bases and J 9 bases; nucleotides not matched to a gene: 9. CDR3 sequence reads: CASSRLAGRWTEQFF. The CDR3 nucleotides read TGTGCCAGCAGCCGACTAGCGGGAAGGTGGACTGAGCAGTTCTTC.

The rearrangement uses TRBV11-3 and TRBJ2-7, with D perhaps being TRBD1 or TRBD2 (5 bases each). Germline CDR1 and CDR2: SGHNT and YENEEA. The CDR3 contains 13 residues. Trimming removed 1 base at V and 3 bases at J, with 7 bases between. The DNA for the CDR3 is TGTGCCAGCAGCTTAGGAGGGGTCTACGAGCAGTACTTC. As protein: CASSLGGVYEQYF. The entire variable domain, with the rest obtained from reference TRBV11-3 and TRBJ2-7, is as follows: EAGVVQSPRYKIIEKKQPVAFWCNPISGHNTLYWYLQNLGQGPELLIRYENEEAVDDSQLPKDRFSAERLKGVDSTLKIQPAELGDSAVYLCASSLGGVYEQYFGPGTRLTVT.